The 10 T cell receptor beta chains in this list originate from one sample, sequenced in a study of blood T cell repertoires in COVID-19 (TCRdb year 2020). The library was prepared using the immunoSEQ multiplex PCR assay. The table was pulled from immuneACCESS by TCRdb, which kept in-frame rearrangements only. Such tables lose some clones; where checked, under half of the loss comes from unresolved V genes, and the rest has no known cause. This sample lists about 370,000 clones; around 87% were detected once. The ten largest make up more than 0.8% of the sample. Sequenced input: PBMCs or T cells enriched from blood (not recorded which). Every receptor here comes from a man younger than 35 who had recovered from COVID-19.

V gene TRBV28 combines with J gene TRBJ1-4; D is perhaps TRBD1 (5 bases). The CDR3 covers 12 residues. Germline lookup yields CDR1 MDHEN and CDR2 SYDVKM. The V gene lost 8 bases and the J gene lost 8 bases, with 12 bases spanning the gap. In DNA, the CDR3 is TGTGCCAGCCAAGGGGCGGACGAAAAACTGTTTTTT. Amino acid sequence: CASQGADEKLFF.

Comment on this clone: Other DNA sequences in the sample encode the same CDR3. This rearrangement joins TRBV5-4 to TRBJ2-1; 8 nucleotides match TRBD2. V shed 4 bases, J shed 0 bases, and the junction held 3 bases outside the gene matches. The CDR3 consists of 15 residues. The germline CDR1 and CDR2 sequences are SGHNT and YYREEE (reference sequence). The CDR3 spells CASSLTSASYNEQFF. In DNA form, the CDR3 reads TGTGCCAGCAGCCTGACTAGCGCCTCCTACAATGAGCAGTTCTTC.

The rearrangement joins TRBV11-2 to TRBJ2-2; 10 bases are a match to TRBD1. This CDR3 has 17 residues. The J segment lost 2 bases and the V segment lost 2 bases, leaving 5 bases of the junction unmatched. Germline V CDR1 and CDR2: SGHAT, FQNNGV. The CDR3 coding sequence is TGTGCCAGCAGCTTAAGGGGACAGGGGATAAACACCGGGGAGCTGTTTTTT. This codes for CASSLRGQGINTGELFF.

The chain combines TRBV28 with TRBJ2-5, with D uncertain. V lost 7 bases to trimming and J lost 4 bases, with 10 bases between them. Germline-derived CDR1 and CDR2 are MDHEN and SYDVKM. This CDR3 region has 12 residues. CDR3 DNA sequence: TGTGCCAGCATCGGGTTGCTAGAGACCCAGTACTTC. Its protein is CASIGLLETQYF.

The gene calls are TRBV5-1 and TRBJ2-7; D is perhaps TRBD2 (5 bases). The germline V gene encodes CDR1 SGHRS and CDR2 YFSETQ. This CDR3 contains 15 residues. Deletions cut 4 bases from V and 3 bases from J, with 17 bases between. The CDR3 DNA reads TGCGCCAGCAGCCTAGCCACCGACTCCTTCTACGAGCAGTACTTC. Translated, it gives CASSLATDSFYEQYF. The whole variable domain, filled in from reference TRBV5-1 and TRBJ2-7, reads KAGVTQTPRYLIKTRGQQVTLSCSPISGHRSVSWYQQTPGQGLQFLFEYFSETQRNKGNFPGRFSGRQFSNSRSEMNVSTLELGDSALYLCASSLATDSFYEQYFGPGTRLTVT.

Notes on this clone: Other DNA sequences in the sample encode the same CDR3. The genes are TRBV12-3 or TRBV12-4 and TRBJ1-5; the D gene is possibly TRBD1 (5 bases). The CDR3 contains 13 residues. The V gene lost 3 bases and the J gene lost 7 bases, with 10 bases spanning the gap. The CDR3 bases are TGTGCCAGCAGTTTTTCGGGGGTACAGCCCCAGCATTTT. It translates to CASSFSGVQPQHF.

This chain links TRBV5-5 with TRBJ2-7; a possible D gene is TRBD1 (5 bases). V was cut by 3 bases and J by 0 bases, with 7 bases left in between. Per germline, CDR1 SGHKS and CDR2 YYEKEE (reference sequence). This CDR3 is 13 amino acids long. The CDR3 spells CASSSDNSYEQYF. The CDR3 DNA sequence: TGTGCCAGCAGCTCGGACAACTCCTACGAGCAGTACTTC.

On this clone: This specimen includes other DNA sequences encoding the same CDR3. The rearrangement joins TRBV7-3 to TRBJ2-2; D not resolved. CDR1 is SGHTA, CDR2 FQGTGA, per germline. There are 11 residues in the CDR3. Between the trimmed V and J ends, which lost 4 bases and 6 bases, there was a span of 3 bases. The CDR3 DNA is TGTGCCAGCAGCTCCTCCGGGGAGCTGTTTTTT. Its translation: CASSSSGELFF.

The table lists this clone with a few counts. The CDR3 sequence is CASSLGGSIRAGDSPLHF. The CDR3 DNA follows: TGTGCCAGCAGCTTGGGAGGGAGTATTAGGGCAGGGGATTCACCCCTCCACTTT. The J gene is TRBJ1-6, the V gene TRBV5-4; maybe TRBD1 (6 bases). This CDR3 contains 18 residues. Looked up from germline, CDR1 is SGHNT and CDR2 is YYREEE (reference sequence). V shed 0 bases and J shed 8 bases, with 21 bases lying between them.

This rearrangement joins TRBV10-1 to TRBJ2-2; TRBD2 is a possible D gene (5 bases). Germline V gene sequence: CDR1 WNHNN, CDR2 SYGVQD (reference sequence). This CDR3 region has 15 residues. Deletions cut 2 bases from V and 7 bases from J, with 14 bases between. CDR3 in DNA: TGCGCCAGCAGTGAGCCCCATCGGGGTGGCGGGGAGCTGTTTTTT. Protein: CASSEPHRGGGELFF.